This T cell receptor beta chain was recorded in a study of shared clonotypes between healthy human individuals. Naive CD8 cells lacked CD45RO, underwent positive selection for CCR7 and left out terminally differentiated effector memory CD45RA+ cells. Looked up from germline, CDR1 is SQVTM and CDR2 is ANQGSEA. The CDR3 covers 15 residues. V lost 3 bases and J lost 3; bases outside the gene matches: 10. Profiled with immunoSEQ multiplex PCR; TCRdb holds only in-frame clones, not every one. There are approximately 1.9 million clones in the sample; approximately 92% occur only once, and more than 1.5% lies in the top ten.

This chain links TRBV29-1 with TRBJ2-7, with 8 bases that match TRBD2. The sequencing input was naive CD8+ T cells from PBMCs. The receptor comes from a man aged 18 to 30 in good health. Some clones in this sample may be carry-over from other donors' samples. The CDR3 is CSVEARARGDYEQYF. DNA for the CDR3: TGCAGCGTTGAGGCCCGAGCGCGGGGGGACTACGAGCAGTACTTC.